Below are 15 T cell receptor beta chains sequenced from a single sample in a study of cytomegalovirus exposure and HLA in healthy donors. Assay used: immunoSEQ multiplex PCR; TCRdb lists only in-frame clones, some missing. This sample carries roughly 120,000 clones, roughly 90% of them seen once, and the ten largest clones take over 6%. Sequenced material: PBMCs. These receptors all stem from a woman between 18 and 29 years old in good health and CMV-seropositive.

The chain recombines TRBV19 with TRBJ2-4; 7 bases map to TRBD1. CDR3 length equals 15 residues. The ends lost 8 bases at V and 3 bases at J; junction bases unmatched: 10. Germline V CDR1 and CDR2: LNHDA, SQIVND (reference sequence). The CDR3 is CASRRRGKGKNIQYF. The CDR3 DNA sequence: TGTGCCAGTCGTCGCAGGGGGAAGGGCAAAAACATTCAGTACTTC.

This clone was detected only once. The rearrangement joins TRBV5-1 to TRBJ2-5; 13 nucleotides agree with TRBD2. Germline assignment: CDR1 SGHRS and CDR2 YFSETQ. This CDR3 comprises 16 residues. V lost 4 bases and J lost 8; bases outside the gene matches: 11. CDR3 in amino acids: CASSPATSGRMGTQYF. The CDR3, as DNA: TGCGCCAGCAGCCCTGCGACTAGCGGGAGGATGGGTACCCAGTACTTC.

V usage is TRBV6-5 and J usage is TRBJ1-5, with TRBD1 as a possible D gene (6 bases). This CDR3 has 15 amino acids. V lost 0 bases to trimming and J lost 7 bases, with 13 bases between them. Germline V CDR1 and CDR2: MNHEY, SVGAGI. CDR3 DNA: TGTGCCAGCAGTTACTCGCCCCACAGGGACCAGCCCCAGCATTTT. Translated, it gives CASSYSPHRDQPQHF.

V is TRBV27 and J is TRBJ2-7, with 10 bases identical to TRBD2. Germline CDR1 is MNHEY and CDR2 is SMNVEV (reference sequence). Trimming removed 7 bases from V and 5 bases from J; junction bases left unmatched: 20. The length of the CDR3 is 18 residues. CDR3: CASNVSSGKREGLNEQYF. CDR3 nucleotides: TGTGCCAGCAATGTATCGTCGGGAAAGCGGGAGGGGCTGAACGAGCAGTACTTC.

The chain employs TRBV4-2 and TRBJ2-6; 11 nucleotides line up with TRBD1. This CDR3 contains 17 residues. After removal of 4 bases from V and 4 bases from J, the junction contained 6 bases not matched to a gene. Per the germline V gene, CDR1 is LGHNA and CDR2 is YNFKEQ. The CDR3 nucleotides read TGTGCCAGCAGCCCTGGACAGGGGGCGTCAGGGGCCAACGTCCTGACTTTC. Translation gives CASSPGQGASGANVLTF.

The chain combines TRBV7-2 with TRBJ2-2; the D is unclear. The CDR3 spans 14 residues. The germline gives CDR1 SGHTA, CDR2 FQGNSA. Trimming shortened V by 1 base and J by 5 bases, and 8 bases separated the two germline ends. The CDR3 is CASSLVVLTGELFF. For the CDR3, the DNA is TGTGCCAGCAGCTTAGTTGTGCTAACCGGGGAGCTGTTTTTT.

V gene TRBV5-1 combines with J gene TRBJ2-2; TRBD2 matches at 11 bases. Germline CDR1 reads SGHRS; CDR2 reads YFSETQ. Losses at the gene ends were 5 bases for V and 4 bases for J; bases not matched to a gene: 7. The CDR3 sequence is 16 residues long. CDR3: CASSLTSGVFTGELFF. The CDR3, as DNA: TGCGCCAGCAGTTTGACTAGCGGGGTTTTCACCGGGGAGCTGTTTTTT.

The chain combines TRBV28 with TRBJ1-5; TRBD1 matches 7 bases. Germline V gene data show CDR1 as MDHEN and CDR2 as SYDVKM. The CDR3 contains 15 residues. Losses at the gene ends were 3 bases for V and 3 bases for J; bases not matched to a gene: 5. For the CDR3, the DNA is TGTGCCAGCAGTTTGAAGGGGGCTTACAATCAGCCCCAGCATTTT. It encodes CASSLKGAYNQPQHF.

The rearrangement links TRBV19 to TRBJ1-2, with D hard to call. Trimming pared 6 bases from V and 4 bases from J, leaving 12 bases between. The CDR3 has 13 residues. CDR1 and CDR2 from the germline V gene are LNHDA and SQIVND (reference sequence). The CDR3 DNA reads TGTGCCAGTAGGGATACAGTTCCCTATGGCTACACCTTC. Translation: CASRDTVPYGYTF.

This chain links TRBV5-1 with TRBJ1-2, with 7 bases aligning to TRBD1. Germline assignment: CDR1 SGHRS and CDR2 YFSETQ. After removal of 5 bases from V and 1 base from J, the junction contained 11 bases not matched to a gene. The CDR3 runs to 16 residues. Here the CDR3 reads CASSPDRARLNYGYTF. The CDR3 nucleotides read TGCGCCAGCAGTCCAGACAGGGCTAGGCTTAACTATGGCTACACCTTC.

The rearrangement links TRBV6-5 to TRBJ1-1; a weak D match, TRBD1 (6 bases). Deletions cut 4 bases from V and 3 bases from J, with 18 bases between. Germline CDR1 MNHEY, CDR2 SVGAGI. The CDR3 is 16 amino acids. The CDR3 bases are TGTGCCAGCAGTTCCCTCGTACAGGGTACGTACACTGAAGCTTTCTTT. Translated: CASSSLVQGTYTEAFF.

The CDR3 coding sequence is TGTGCCTGGGGTCCCGGGGGGGCGAATGGCGGGGAGCTGTTTTTT. Amino acids: CAWGPGGANGGELFF. The chain carries TRBV30 and TRBJ2-2; 8 bases are a match to TRBD2. This CDR3 region has 15 residues. CDR1 and CDR2 from the germline V gene are GTSNPN and SVGIG (reference sequence). V dropped 5 bases and J dropped 7; count of bases not matched to a gene: 12.

This clone was seen just once. The genes are TRBV29-1 and TRBJ1-2; 9 positions match TRBD1. Germline loops: CDR1 SQVTM, CDR2 ANQGSEA. CDR3 size: 13 residues. The ends lost 6 bases at V and 7 bases at J; junction bases unmatched: 9. CDR3 protein: CSVRHRGRVGYTF. Here the CDR3 DNA reads TGCAGCGTGCGACACAGGGGGCGTGTTGGCTACACCTTC.

The CDR3 region is CASSIALPLSYGYTF. CDR3 coding DNA: TGTGCCAGTAGTATAGCACTCCCACTATCATATGGCTACACCTTC. The chain couples TRBV19 to TRBJ1-2; no reliable D call. The CDR3 length is 15 residues. V shed 1 base and J shed 5 bases, with 14 bases lying between them. Germline values: CDR1 LNHDA, CDR2 SQIVND (reference sequence). Together with reference TRBV19 and TRBJ1-2, the CDR3 gives the full variable domain: DGGITQSPKYLFRKEGQNVTLSCEQNLNHDAMYWYRQDPGQGLRLIYYSQIVNDFQKGDIAEGYSVSREKKESFPLTVTSAQKNPTAFYLCASSIALPLSYGYTFGSGTRLTVV.

V is TRBV7-9 and J is TRBJ1-1, with a weak D call TRBD1 (6 bases). The length of the CDR3 is 17 residues. The germline V gene encodes CDR1 SEHNR and CDR2 FQNEAQ (reference sequence). The ends were cut back, 2 bases at V and 1 base at J, with 17 bases in the middle. The CDR3: CASSLRSSGTQNTEAFF. DNA of the CDR3: TGTGCCAGCAGCTTAAGGTCGTCCGGGACACAGAACACTGAAGCTTTCTTT.